These 18 T cell receptor beta chains came from one sample sequenced in a study of blood T cell repertoires in COVID-19. Produced via immunoSEQ multiplex PCR; TCRdb's table is partial and in-frame only. The sample comprises 90,000 to 100,000 clones, 70% to 85% of which are singletons, and about 10% rests with the top ten. What was sequenced was peripheral blood. Receptor source: a man aged 65 to 85 with acute or convalescent COVID-19.

The chain links TRBV11-1 to TRBJ2-7; D is perhaps TRBD2 (6 bases). This CDR3 region has 12 residues. Deletions cut 5 bases from V and 3 bases from J, with 8 bases between. CDR1 and CDR2 (germline): SGHAT, FQDESV (reference sequence). The CDR3 nucleotides read TGTGCCAGCAGCCAGACTAGCTACGAGCAGTACTTC. Encoded protein: CASSQTSYEQYF.

The CDR3 spells CASSQGQGAGQPQHF. CDR3 DNA: TGTGCCAGCAGCCAGGGACAGGGGGCTGGTCAGCCCCAGCATTTT. The chain combines TRBV14 with TRBJ1-5; the match to TRBD1 covers 12 bases. The trim removed 3 bases at V and 6 bases at J, leaving 3 bases unmatched. The CDR3 is 15 residues long. From germline, CDR1 is SGHDN and CDR2 FVKESK.

The genes are TRBV19 and TRBJ1-4, with TRBD1 matching over 11 bases. Germline CDR1 reads LNHDA; CDR2 reads SQIVND (reference sequence). V shed 5 bases, J shed 7 bases, and the junction held 12 bases outside the gene matches. This CDR3 has 17 residues. CDR3 amino acids: CASSGSDRGRIGEKLFF. The CDR3 nucleotides read TGTGCCAGTAGTGGTTCGGACAGGGGGCGAATTGGTGAAAAACTGTTTTTT.

This rearrangement joins TRBV5-5 to TRBJ2-1, with 9 bases identical to TRBD1. The length of the CDR3 is 15 residues. The germline gives CDR1 SGHKS, CDR2 YYEKEE (reference sequence). After removal of 3 bases from V and 9 bases from J, the junction contained 10 bases not matched to a gene. The CDR3 nucleotides are TGTGCCAGCAGCTACGGGACAGGGACAAGGGGTGAGCAGTTCTTC. Translated, it gives CASSYGTGTRGEQFF.

The V call is TRBV6-1, the J call TRBJ1-4, with a weak D call TRBD1 (6 bases). The CDR3 is 14 residues long. The V gene lost 3 bases and the J gene lost 8 bases, with 13 bases spanning the gap. The V gene's germline CDR1 is MNHNS and CDR2 SASEGT. The CDR3 protein is CASSDWQGNEKLFF. The CDR3 bases are TGTGCCAGCAGTGATTGGCAGGGGAACGAAAAACTGTTTTTT.

The CDR3 here is CASSFRDRDTEAFF. The DNA for the CDR3 is TGTGCCAGCAGCTTCAGGGACAGGGACACTGAAGCTTTCTTT. This rearrangement joins TRBV9 to TRBJ1-1; 9 nucleotides align to TRBD1. V gave up 4 bases and J gave up 3 bases; unmatched junction bases: 4. This CDR3 comprises 14 residues. Germline lookup yields CDR1 SGDLS and CDR2 YYNGEE.

This chain joins TRBV30 and TRBJ1-2; D unresolved. CDR1 GTSNPN and CDR2 SVGIG come from the germline V gene (reference sequence). The V end lost 2 bases, the J end lost 4 bases, and 11 bases lay between the germline ends. This CDR3 has 13 amino acids. CDR3 bases: TGTGCCTGGAGTCCATCGGGGTTCTATGGCTACACCTTC. Amino acid sequence: CAWSPSGFYGYTF.

The CDR3 reads CSVAGSSSGANVLTF. CDR3 nucleotide sequence: TGCAGCGTGGCGGGCTCATCGTCTGGGGCCAACGTCCTGACTTTC. The chain combines TRBV29-1 with TRBJ2-6; D might be TRBD2 (5 bases). V was pared by 6 bases and J by 1 base, with 13 bases between. This CDR3 comprises 15 residues. Germline lookup yields CDR1 SQVTM and CDR2 ANQGSEA.

J is TRBJ1-1 and V is TRBV19, with 8 positions matching TRBD1. This CDR3 contains 15 residues. The V gene's germline CDR1 is LNHDA and CDR2 SQIVND (reference sequence). The trim removed 5 bases at V and 2 bases at J, leaving 7 bases unmatched. CDR3 bases: TGTGCCAGTAGTTTCCCAGGGGGCACTAACACTGAAGCTTTCTTT. The encoded protein is CASSFPGGTNTEAFF.

The V and J genes are TRBV4-1 and TRBJ2-7; 10 nucleotides match TRBD2. Germline-derived CDR1 and CDR2 are MGHRA and YSYEKL. The J segment lost 10 bases and the V segment lost 1 base, leaving 4 bases of the junction unmatched. The CDR3 spans 13 residues. CDR3 coding DNA: TGCGCCAGCAGCCAAGGGACTAGCGGTACCCAGTACTTC. Protein: CASSQGTSGTQYF.

The CDR3 region has the DNA TGTGCCAGCAGCGATAACAGGGGGTTTGGCGATGAGCAGTTCTTC. It translates to CASSDNRGFGDEQFF. The chain couples TRBV21-1 to TRBJ2-1; TRBD1, as called in the table, went unchecked against the DNA. TRBV21-1 is assigned pseudogene status. This CDR3 has 15 residues.

The chain has TRBV5-8 and TRBJ1-2, with D tentatively TRBD1 (6 bases). Germline V CDR1 and CDR2: SGHTS, YDEGEE. V was pared by 4 bases and J by 2 bases, with 21 bases between. This CDR3 spans 17 amino acids. CDR3 amino acids: CASSQGTEYPGNYGYTF. The CDR3 nucleotides read TGTGCCAGCAGCCAGGGGACGGAATACCCCGGGAACTATGGCTACACCTTC.

The chain employs TRBV6-5 and TRBJ2-7; D possibly corresponds to TRBD2 (5 bases). V dropped 6 bases and J dropped 2 bases, with 11 bases sitting between them. CDR1 is MNHEY and CDR2 is SVGAGI in the germline V gene. The CDR3 has 13 residues. CDR3 residues: CASRTGKTYEQYF. CDR3 sequence (DNA): TGTGCCAGCAGGACGGGGAAAACCTACGAGCAGTACTTC.

On this clone: The sample has other DNA sequences that encode this CDR3 too. Written as DNA, the CDR3 is TGTGCCAGCAGTTTGGCCCCTTACGAGCAGTACTTC. Amino acids: CASSLAPYEQYF. The chain recombines TRBV28 with TRBJ2-7; D gene unclear. Trimming removed 3 bases from V and 4 bases from J, with 7 bases in between. Per the germline V gene, CDR1 is MDHEN and CDR2 is SYDVKM. This CDR3 contains 12 residues.

The V and J genes are TRBV27 and TRBJ2-1, with 12 bases matching TRBD1. V lost 4 bases to trimming and J lost 10 bases; unmatched junction nucleotides: 8. Germline CDR1 reads MNHEY; CDR2 reads SMNVEV (reference sequence). The CDR3 length is 15 residues. CDR3: CASSSPGQGAREQFF. The CDR3 nucleotides are TGTGCCAGCAGTTCCCCGGGACAGGGGGCGCGGGAGCAGTTCTTC.

The chain employs TRBV2 and TRBJ2-2; D ambiguous. Germline CDR1 reads SNHLY; CDR2 reads FYNNEI. The CDR3 length is 11 residues. Trimming shortened V by 4 bases and J by 6 bases, and 3 bases separated the two germline ends. DNA of the CDR3: TGTGCCAGCAGTGTCTCCGGGGAGCTGTTTTTT. Protein product: CASSVSGELFF.

The chain couples TRBV2 to TRBJ1-5; 10 bases line up with TRBD1. The CDR3 spans 14 residues. The V segment lost 4 bases and the J segment 6 bases; nucleotides outside the gene matches: 3. Germline values: CDR1 SNHLY, CDR2 FYNNEI. CDR3 sequence: CASSGQGAVQPQHF. CDR3 nucleotide sequence: TGTGCCAGCAGTGGACAGGGGGCTGTTCAGCCCCAGCATTTT.

This clone was counted a few times. The genes are TRBV14 and TRBJ2-2; 7 bases align to TRBD2. Germline-derived CDR1 and CDR2 are SGHDN and FVKESK. V was clipped by 1 base and J by 2 bases; unmatched bases: 7. The CDR3 covers 17 residues. CDR3 residues: CASSQVTRLANTGELFF. CDR3 in DNA: TGTGCCAGCAGCCAAGTAACTCGACTAGCAAACACCGGGGAGCTGTTTTTT. Using reference TRBV14 and TRBJ2-2 for the parts outside the CDR3, the full variable domain is EAGVTQFPSHSVIEKGQTVTLRCDPISGHDNLYWYRRVMGKEIKFLLHFVKESKQDESGMPNNRFLAERTGGTYSTLKVQPAELEDSGVYFCASSQVTRLANTGELFFGEGSRLTVL.